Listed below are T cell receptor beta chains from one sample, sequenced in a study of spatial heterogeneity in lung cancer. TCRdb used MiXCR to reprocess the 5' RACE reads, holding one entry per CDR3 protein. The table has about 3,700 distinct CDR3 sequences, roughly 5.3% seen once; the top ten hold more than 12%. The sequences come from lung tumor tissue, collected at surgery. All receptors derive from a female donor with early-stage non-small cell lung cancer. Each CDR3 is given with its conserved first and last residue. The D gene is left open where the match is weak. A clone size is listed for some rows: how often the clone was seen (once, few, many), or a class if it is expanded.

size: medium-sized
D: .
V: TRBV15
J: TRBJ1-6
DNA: TGTGCCACCAGCAGAGACCCCACGGGGGTATCACCCCTCCACTTT
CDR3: CATSRDPTGVSPLHF

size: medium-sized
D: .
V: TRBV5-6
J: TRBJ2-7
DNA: TGTGCCAGCAGCTTGGATGGGGGGACGGAGCAGTACTTC
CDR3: CASSLDGGTEQYF

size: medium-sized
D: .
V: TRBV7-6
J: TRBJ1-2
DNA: TGTGCCAGCAGCTTAAGCCTGGGAGGGAACTATGGCTACACCTTC
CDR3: CASSLSLGGNYGYTF

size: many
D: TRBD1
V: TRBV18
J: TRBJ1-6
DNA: TGTGCCAGCTCATCGGGATCCGGGACAGGGGTGAATCGGTCACCCCTCCACTTT
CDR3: CASSSGSGTGVNRSPLHF

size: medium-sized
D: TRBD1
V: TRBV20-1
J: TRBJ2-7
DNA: TGCAGTGCTAGACTCAGGGGGCTTTACGAGCAGTACTTC
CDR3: CSARLRGLYEQYF

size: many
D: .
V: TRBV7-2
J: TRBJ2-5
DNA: TGTGCCAGCAGGGCCGAAGAGACCCAGTACTTC
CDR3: CASRAEETQYF

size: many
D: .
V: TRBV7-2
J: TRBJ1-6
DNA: TGTGCCAGCAGCTTAACAGGGAATAATTCACCCCTCCACTTT
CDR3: CASSLTGNNSPLHF

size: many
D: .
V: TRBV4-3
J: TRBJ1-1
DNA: TGCGCCAGCAGCCAAGCGACAACTAACACTGAAGCTTTCTTT
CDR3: CASSQATTNTEAFF

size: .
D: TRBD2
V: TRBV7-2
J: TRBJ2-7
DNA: TGTGCCAGCAGCTTAGTCGGCGGGGGGACAAACTACGAGCAGTACTTC
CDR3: CASSLVGGGTNYEQYF

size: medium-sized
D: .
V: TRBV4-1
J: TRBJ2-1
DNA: TGCGCCAGCAGCGCGGGGAGCTCCTACAATGAGCAGTTCTTC
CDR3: CASSAGSSYNEQFF

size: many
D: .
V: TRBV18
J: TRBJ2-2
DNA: TGTGCCAGCTCACCAATTACCACCGGGGAGCTGTTTTTT
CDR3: CASSPITTGELFF

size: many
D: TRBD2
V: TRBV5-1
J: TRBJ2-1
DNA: TGCGCCAGCAGCGACTCCGGGACTAGCGGCAATGAGCAGTTCTTC
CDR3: CASSDSGTSGNEQFF

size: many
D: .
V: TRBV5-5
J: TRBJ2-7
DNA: TGTGCCAGCAGCTTGACGGGATTCCCCATCTACGAGCAGTACTTC
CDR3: CASSLTGFPIYEQYF

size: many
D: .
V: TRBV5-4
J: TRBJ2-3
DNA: TGTGCCAGCAGCTACAACAGAGATACGCAGTATTTT
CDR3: CASSYNRDTQYF

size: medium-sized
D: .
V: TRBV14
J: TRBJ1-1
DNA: TGTGCCAGCAGCCCCAGGGACCCCAGGGCCCCTGAAGCTTTCTTT
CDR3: CASSPRDPRAPEAFF

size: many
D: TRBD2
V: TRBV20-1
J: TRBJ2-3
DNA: TGCAGTGCTAGTCCCACGTGGGCGGGGGGTCTCACAGATACGCAGTATTTT
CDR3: CSASPTWAGGLTDTQYF

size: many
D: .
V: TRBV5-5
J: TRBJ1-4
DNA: TGTGCCAGCAGCTTGGATTGGCAGTCCTCTAATGAAAAACTGTTTTTT
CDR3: CASSLDWQSSNEKLFF

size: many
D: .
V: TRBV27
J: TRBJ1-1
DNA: TGTGCCAGCAGTTTTAGGGAGTTTGGGGGTGTCACTGAAGCTTTCTTT
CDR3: CASSFREFGGVTEAFF

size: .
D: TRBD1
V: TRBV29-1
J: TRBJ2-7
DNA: TGCAGCGGCCAAGACAGGGGCGGCTACGAGCAGTACTTC
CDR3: CSGQDRGGYEQYF

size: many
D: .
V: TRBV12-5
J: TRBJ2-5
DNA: TGTGCTAGTGGGCACAGGGAAGGGGCCCAGTACTTC
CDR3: CASGHREGAQYF

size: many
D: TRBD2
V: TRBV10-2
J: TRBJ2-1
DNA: TGCGCCAGCAGATCAGCGGGGGGGACCTACAATGAGCAGTTCTTC
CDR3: CASRSAGGTYNEQFF

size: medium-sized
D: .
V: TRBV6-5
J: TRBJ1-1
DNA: TGTGCCAGCAGTCCCTCGTTGGGGTACACTGAAGCTTTCTTT
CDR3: CASSPSLGYTEAFF

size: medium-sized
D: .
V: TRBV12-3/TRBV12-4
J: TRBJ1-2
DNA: TGTGCCAGCAGTTTAACTCGACAGAGCAACTATGGCTACACCTTC
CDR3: CASSLTRQSNYGYTF

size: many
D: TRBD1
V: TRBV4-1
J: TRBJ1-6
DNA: TGCGCCAGCAGCCCGCGACAGGGAGGGTCACCCCTCCACTTT
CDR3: CASSPRQGGSPLHF

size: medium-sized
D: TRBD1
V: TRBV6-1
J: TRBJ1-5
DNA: TGTGCCAGCAGTGAAGAGGGACAGGGTGGAAATCAGCCCCAGCATTTT
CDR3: CASSEEGQGGNQPQHF

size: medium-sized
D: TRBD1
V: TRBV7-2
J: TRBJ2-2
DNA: TGTGCCAGCAGCTTAAGGGGACAGGGGGATTTGAGCACCGGGGAGCTGTTTTTT
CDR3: CASSLRGQGDLSTGELFF

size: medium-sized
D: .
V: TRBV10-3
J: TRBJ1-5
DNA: TGTGCCATCAGTGAGTCGATACTGGGTGGTCAGCCCCAGCATTTT
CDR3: CAISESILGGQPQHF

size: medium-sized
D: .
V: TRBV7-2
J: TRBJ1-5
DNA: TGTGCCAGCAGCTTAAGTAGCAATCAGCCCCAGCATTTT
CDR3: CASSLSSNQPQHF

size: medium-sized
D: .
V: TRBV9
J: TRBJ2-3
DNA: TGTGCCAGCAGCCTGAATTCTTTCGTGGATACGCAGTATTTT
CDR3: CASSLNSFVDTQYF

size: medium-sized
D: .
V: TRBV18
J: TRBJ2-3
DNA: TGTGCCAGCTCATCGGTGTCAAGAAGCACAGATACGCAGTATTTT
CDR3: CASSSVSRSTDTQYF

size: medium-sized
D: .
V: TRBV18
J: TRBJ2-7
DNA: TGTGCCAGCTCACCACCGTCAGTTCGAGGGTTAAGCGAGCAGTACTTC
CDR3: CASSPPSVRGLSEQYF

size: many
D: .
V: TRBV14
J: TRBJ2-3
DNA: TGTGCCAGCAGCCCAAACGGACTCACAGATACGCAGTATTTT
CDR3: CASSPNGLTDTQYF

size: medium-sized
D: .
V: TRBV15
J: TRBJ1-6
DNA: TGTGCCACCAGCAGAGAGTCGGGCCAGTTTAATTCACCCCTCCACTTT
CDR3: CATSRESGQFNSPLHF

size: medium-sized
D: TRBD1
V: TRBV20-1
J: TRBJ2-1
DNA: TGCAGTGCCCGAATCCTAGGGGGGACAGGAGCTTCCAATGAGCAGTTCTTC
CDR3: CSARILGGTGASNEQFF

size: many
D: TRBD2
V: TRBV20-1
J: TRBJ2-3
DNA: TGCAGTACCGGGACTAGCGGGGGGGCCGCAGATACGCAGTATTTT
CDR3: CSTGTSGGAADTQYF

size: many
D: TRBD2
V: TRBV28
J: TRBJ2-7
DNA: TGTGCCAGCAGTTTGGGACACGGGGGGGTGGGTGAGCAGTACTTC
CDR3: CASSLGHGGVGEQYF

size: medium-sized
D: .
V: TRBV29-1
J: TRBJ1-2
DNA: TGCAGCGTTGAAGATCGAGGGGGAATCTATGGCTACACCTTC
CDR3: CSVEDRGGIYGYTF

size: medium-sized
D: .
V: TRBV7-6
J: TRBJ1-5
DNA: TGTGCCAGCAGCCGTGAAAGGGGGTATGGTCAGCCCCAGCATTTT
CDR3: CASSRERGYGQPQHF

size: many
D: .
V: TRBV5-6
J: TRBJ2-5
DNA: TGTGCCAGCAGCTTGGTGTCCGTTAGGCTAGGGGTTCAAGAGACCCAGTACTTC
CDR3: CASSLVSVRLGVQETQYF

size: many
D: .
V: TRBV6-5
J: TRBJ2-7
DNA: TGTGCCAGCAGTACACAGGGATTCCTAACCTACGAGCAGTACTTC
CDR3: CASSTQGFLTYEQYF

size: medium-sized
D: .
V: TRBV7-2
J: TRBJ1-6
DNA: TGTGCCAGCAGCACCGAAGGACGTTCACCCCTCCACTTT
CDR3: CASSTEGRSPLHF

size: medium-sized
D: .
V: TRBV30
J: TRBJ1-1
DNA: TGTGCCTTTGACAGAACCCCGAACACTGAAGCTTTCTTT
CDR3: CAFDRTPNTEAFF

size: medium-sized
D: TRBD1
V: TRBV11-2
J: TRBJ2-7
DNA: TGTGCCAGCAGCTTAGAGGGGACAGGGGGAAGGTACGAGCAGTACTTC
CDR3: CASSLEGTGGRYEQYF

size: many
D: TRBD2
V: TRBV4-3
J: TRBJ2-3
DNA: TGCGCCAGCAGCCAAGGGCCTGCGGGGGTAGCGGGGGGCAGCACAGATACGCAGTATTTT
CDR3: CASSQGPAGVAGGSTDTQYF